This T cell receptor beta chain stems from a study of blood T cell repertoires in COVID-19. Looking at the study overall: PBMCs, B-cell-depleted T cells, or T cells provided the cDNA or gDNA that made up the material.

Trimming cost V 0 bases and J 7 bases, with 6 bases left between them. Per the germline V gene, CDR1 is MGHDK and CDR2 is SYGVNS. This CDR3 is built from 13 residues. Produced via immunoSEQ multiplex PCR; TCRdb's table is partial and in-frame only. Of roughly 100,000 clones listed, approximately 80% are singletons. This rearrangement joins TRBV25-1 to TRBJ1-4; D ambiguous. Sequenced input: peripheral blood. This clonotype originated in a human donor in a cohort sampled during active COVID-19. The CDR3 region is CASSEYRGEKLFF. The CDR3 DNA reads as TGTGCCAGCAGTGAATACCGCGGTGAAAAACTGTTTTTT. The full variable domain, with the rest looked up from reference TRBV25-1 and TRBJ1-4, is EADIYQTPRYLVIGTGKKITLECSQTMGHDKMYWYQQDPGMELHLIHYSYGVNSTEKGDLSSESTVSRIRTEHFPLTLESARPSHTSQYLCASSEYRGEKLFFGSGTQLSVL.